This paragraph covers one T cell receptor (beta chain) sequence. The entry originates in a study of blood T cell repertoires in COVID-19. Study-wide context: The United States, Italy and Spain supplied acute and convalescent COVID-19 samples. Nucleic acid was either cDNA or gDNA, and it came from T cells, B-cell-depleted T cells, or PBMCs.

Germline assignment: CDR1 SGHDT and CDR2 YYEEEE. This CDR3 spans 16 amino acids. J was trimmed by 7 bases and V by 3 bases; bases with no gene match: 11. Authors' processing steps: Nucleated cell number was recorded as an estimate derived from reference gene primer amplification. Repertoires were generated with immunoSEQ multiplex PCR, while TCRdb's copy carries only in-frame clones and drops some. That table furnishes V, J and clone size, whereas the DNA furnished D and trimming. The data contain 90,000 to 150,000 clones, 88% of them seen just once; the ten biggest clones take up around 0.81%. Material for sequencing was peripheral blood. V gene TRBV5-6 combines with J gene TRBJ2-5, with TRBD2 matching over 11 bases. This clonotype was sampled from a woman in her forties or fifties with active or convalescent COVID-19. The CDR3 region has the DNA TGTGCCAGCAGCTATAATACGGGACTAGCGGACCTGACCCAGTACTTC. Protein product: CASSYNTGLADLTQYF.